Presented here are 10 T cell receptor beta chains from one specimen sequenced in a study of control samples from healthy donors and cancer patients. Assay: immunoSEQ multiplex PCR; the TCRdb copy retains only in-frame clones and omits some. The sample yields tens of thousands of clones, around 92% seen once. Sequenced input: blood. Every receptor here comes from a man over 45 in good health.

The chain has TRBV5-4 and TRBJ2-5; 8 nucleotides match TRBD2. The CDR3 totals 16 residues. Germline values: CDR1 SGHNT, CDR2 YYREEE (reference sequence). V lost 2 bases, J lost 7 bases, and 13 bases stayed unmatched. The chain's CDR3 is CASSFPAGGDLGTQYF. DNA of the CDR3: TGTGCCAGCAGCTTCCCCGCGGGGGGCGATCTGGGGACCCAGTACTTC.

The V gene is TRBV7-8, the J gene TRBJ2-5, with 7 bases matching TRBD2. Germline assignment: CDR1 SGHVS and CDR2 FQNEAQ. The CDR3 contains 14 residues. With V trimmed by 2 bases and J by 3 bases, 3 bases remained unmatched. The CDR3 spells CASSLHAGEETQYF. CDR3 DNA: TGTGCCAGCAGCTTACATGCGGGGGAAGAGACCCAGTACTTC.

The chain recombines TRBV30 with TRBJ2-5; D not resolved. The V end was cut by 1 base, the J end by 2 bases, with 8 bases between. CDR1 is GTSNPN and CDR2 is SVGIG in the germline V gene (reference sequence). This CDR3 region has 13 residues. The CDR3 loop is CAWSGALQETQYF. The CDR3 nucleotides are TGTGCCTGGAGTGGCGCCTTACAAGAGACCCAGTACTTC. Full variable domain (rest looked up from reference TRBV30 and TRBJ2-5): SQTIHQWPATLVQPVGSPLSLECTVEGTSNPNLYWYRQAAGRGLQLLFYSVGIGQISSEVPQNLSASRPQDRQFILSSKKLLLSDSGFYLCAWSGALQETQYFGPGTRLLVL.

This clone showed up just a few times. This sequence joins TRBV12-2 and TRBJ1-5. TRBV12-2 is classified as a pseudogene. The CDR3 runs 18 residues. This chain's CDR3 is CASRLPGQLSLGSQPQHF. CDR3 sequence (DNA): TGTGCAAGTCGCTTACCCGGCCAGTTAAGTCTGGGGAGTCAGCCCCAGCATTTT.

The CDR3, as DNA: TGTGCCAGCAGCTTGAGGGAACTTTCACCCCTCCACTTT. Protein sequence: CASSLRELSPLHF. The rearrangement links TRBV7-2 to TRBJ1-6; D gene ambiguous. Trimming took off 3 bases at V and 9 bases at J, with 9 bases between the two ends. Germline V lookup: CDR1 SGHTA, CDR2 FQGNSA. This CDR3 region has 13 residues.

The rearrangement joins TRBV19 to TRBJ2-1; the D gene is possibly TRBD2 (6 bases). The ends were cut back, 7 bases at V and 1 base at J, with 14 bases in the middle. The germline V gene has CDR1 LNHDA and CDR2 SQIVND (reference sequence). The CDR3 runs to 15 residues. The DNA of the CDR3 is TGTGCCAGTACTCTCGGACTAACGTCCTACAATGAGCAGTTCTTC. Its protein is CASTLGLTSYNEQFF.

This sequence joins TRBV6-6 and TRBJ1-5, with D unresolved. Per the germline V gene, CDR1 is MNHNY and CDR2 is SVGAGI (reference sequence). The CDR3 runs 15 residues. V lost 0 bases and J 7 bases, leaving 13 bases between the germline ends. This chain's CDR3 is CASSYSWGSGQPQHF. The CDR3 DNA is TGTGCCAGCAGTTACTCGTGGGGATCAGGACAGCCCCAGCATTTT.

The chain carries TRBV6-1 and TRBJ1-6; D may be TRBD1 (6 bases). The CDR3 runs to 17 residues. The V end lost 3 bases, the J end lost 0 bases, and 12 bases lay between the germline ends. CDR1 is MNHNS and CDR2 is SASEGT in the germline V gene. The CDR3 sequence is CASSDRGQRSYNSPLHF. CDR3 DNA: TGTGCCAGCAGTGATAGAGGACAGCGCTCCTATAATTCACCCCTCCACTTT.

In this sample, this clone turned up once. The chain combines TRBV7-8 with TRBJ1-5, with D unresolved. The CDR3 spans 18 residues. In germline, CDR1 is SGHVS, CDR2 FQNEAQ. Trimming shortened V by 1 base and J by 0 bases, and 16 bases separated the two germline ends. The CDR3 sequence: CASSLGVISLGSNQPQHF. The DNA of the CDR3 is TGTGCCAGCAGCTTAGGAGTGATATCCTTGGGTAGCAATCAGCCCCAGCATTTT. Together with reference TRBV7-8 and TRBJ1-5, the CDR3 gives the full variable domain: GAGVSQSPRYKVAKRGQDVALRCDPISGHVSLFWYQQALGQGPEFLTYFQNEAQLDKSGLPSDRFFAERPEGSVSTLKIQRTQQEDSAVYLCASSLGVISLGSNQPQHFGDGTRLSIL.

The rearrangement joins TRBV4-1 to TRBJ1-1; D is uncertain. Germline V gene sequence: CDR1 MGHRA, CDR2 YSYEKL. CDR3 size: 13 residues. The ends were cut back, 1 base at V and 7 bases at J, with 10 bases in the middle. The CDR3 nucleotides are TGCGCCAGCAGCCAAGGCTTTGCCTATGAAGCTTTCTTT. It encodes CASSQGFAYEAFF.